These 6 T cell receptor beta chains were all obtained from the same sample, sequenced in a study of shared T cell receptors in the human thymus. Some clones are missing from TCRdb's copy, which holds only in-frame ones; the method was immunoSEQ multiplex PCR. Altogether 700,000 to 750,000 clones are present, over 75% being singletons, with the ten largest covering over 0.008%. The same data also contributed to another study, on human thymus T cells.

The material sequenced was thymocytes. Receptor source: a girl under three years old with a congenital heart defect.

The chain recombines TRBV7-2 with TRBJ2-4; 7 nucleotides line up with TRBD1. Germline CDR1 is SGHTA and CDR2 is FQGNSA. The CDR3 runs 15 residues. V lost 5 bases and J lost 8; bases outside the gene matches: 12. CDR3 DNA sequence: TGTGCCAGCAGCCCACAAAGGGGGCTTTGGGACATTCAGTACTTC. It encodes CASSPQRGLWDIQYF. Supplemented by reference TRBV7-2 and TRBJ2-4, the full variable domain reads GAGVSQSPSNKVTEKGKDVELRCDPISGHTALYWYRQSLGQGLEFLIYFQGNSAPDKSGLPSDRFSAERTGGSVSTLTIQRTQQEDSAVYLCASSPQRGLWDIQYFGAGTRLSVL.

The J gene is TRBJ1-5, the V gene TRBV6-6, with D perhaps matching TRBD1 (6 bases). Germline CDR1 is MNHNY and CDR2 is SVGAGI (reference sequence). This CDR3 has 14 amino acids. The V gene lost 6 bases and the J gene lost 3 bases, with 12 bases spanning the gap. The CDR3 nucleotides read TGTGCCAGCAGACCTACAGGGTACAATCAGCCCCAGCATTTT. Encoded protein: CASRPTGYNQPQHF.

The chain employs TRBV15 and TRBJ1-2; no clear D. The germline V gene has CDR1 LNHNV and CDR2 YYDKDF (reference sequence). Trimming removed 3 bases at V and 2 bases at J, with 10 bases between. This CDR3 has 14 residues. In DNA form, the CDR3 reads TGTGCCACCAGCAGGACAAGATCCAACTATGGCTACACCTTC. Amino acids: CATSRTRSNYGYTF. The full variable domain, completed using reference TRBV15 and TRBJ1-2, is DAMVIQNPRYQVTQFGKPVTLSCSQTLNHNVMYWYQQKSSQAPKLLFHYYDKDFNNEADTPDNFQSRRPNTSFCFLDIRSPGLGDTAMYLCATSRTRSNYGYTFGSGTRLTVV.

DNA for the CDR3: TGTGCCAGCAGCCGACAATTACACCCTTCATCCCTCGGTGATAATTCACCCCTCCACTTT. Its protein is CASSRQLHPSSLGDNSPLHF. This chain links TRBV28 with TRBJ1-6; D call uncertain. The CDR3 contains 20 residues. Trimming left V 6 bases short and J 5 bases short, with 29 bases between. Germline-derived CDR1 and CDR2 are MDHEN and SYDVKM.

J is TRBJ2-7 and V is TRBV25-1; 8 nucleotides align to TRBD1. The germline V gene encodes CDR1 MGHDK and CDR2 SYGVNS. V lost 4 bases, J lost 2 bases, and 4 bases stayed unmatched. The CDR3 has 14 residues. In DNA, the CDR3 is TGTGCCAGCAGTGCGGGGGACAGGCCCTACGAGCAGTACTTC. This codes for CASSAGDRPYEQYF.

There are a few counts of this clone. V and J are TRBV4-1 and TRBJ2-7; the match to TRBD1 covers 8 bases. CDR1 MGHRA and CDR2 YSYEKL come from the germline V gene. This CDR3 is built from 15 residues. The ends lost 1 base at V and 5 bases at J; junction bases unmatched: 7. In nucleotides, the CDR3 is TGCGCCAGCAGCCAAGGGCAGGGGGCAGACGACGAGCAGTACTTC. This codes for CASSQGQGADDEQYF.